Following are 4 T cell receptor beta chains from one sample sequenced in a study of cytomegalovirus exposure and HLA in healthy donors. Amplification used 60 Vbeta primers and 13 Jbeta primers. TCRdb keeps only in-frame clones here, not all; method: immunoSEQ multiplex PCR. Here the sample spans approximately 110,000 clones, roughly 69% being singletons. The sample taken for sequencing was PBMCs. The receptors derive from a man aged 45 to 65 in good health and CMV-seropositive.

The rearrangement uses TRBV5-1 and TRBJ2-2; 7 bases agree with TRBD1. The junction had 8 bases not matched to a gene; V was cut back by 3 bases and J by 0 bases. The CDR3 length is 17 residues. Germline V gene data show CDR1 as SGHRS and CDR2 as YFSETQ. This chain's CDR3 is CASSWLRDSPNTGELFF. In DNA, the CDR3 is TGCGCCAGCAGCTGGCTCCGGGACAGCCCGAACACCGGGGAGCTGTTTTTT.

In this sample, this clone turned up a few times. The V and J genes are TRBV6-6 and TRBJ1-2, with 8 bases aligning to TRBD1. In germline, CDR1 is MNHNY, CDR2 SVGAGI (reference sequence). V lost 0 bases and J lost 4; bases outside the gene matches: 7. This CDR3 region has 16 residues. CDR3 sequence: CASSYSPETGGYGYTF. CDR3 coding DNA: TGTGCCAGCAGTTACTCGCCAGAAACAGGGGGCTATGGCTACACCTTC.

The V call is TRBV7-6, the J call TRBJ2-1; the match to TRBD2 covers 12 bases. Germline CDR1 SGHVS, CDR2 FNYEAQ. V lost 2 bases and J lost 7; bases outside the gene matches: 9. The CDR3 loop spans 17 amino acids. The CDR3 sequence is CASSLQASGGAGNEQFF. Here the CDR3 DNA reads TGTGCCAGCAGCTTACAGGCTAGCGGGGGGGCGGGGAATGAGCAGTTCTTC. The full variable domain, its missing parts supplied by reference TRBV7-6 and TRBJ2-1, is GAGVSQSPRYKVTKRGQDVALRCDPISGHVSLYWYRQALGQGPEFLTYFNYEAQQDKSGLPNDRFSAERPEGSISTLTIQRTEQRDSAMYRCASSLQASGGAGNEQFFGPGTRLTVL.

Comments on this clone: Relative to the germline gene, one junction end is altered; a read error may explain this. This chain uses TRBV18 with TRBJ2-7; 7 positions agree with TRBD1. Germline CDR1 reads KGHSH; CDR2 reads LQKENI. This CDR3 spans 14 amino acids. The CDR3 reads CASSPLTGTYEQYF. CDR3 DNA: TGTGCCAGCTCCCCACTGACAGGGACCTACGAGCAGTACTTC.